This section outlines one T cell receptor beta chain sequence together with its context. This entry belongs to a study of blood T cell repertoires in COVID-19. Sequencing was performed with immunoSEQ multiplex PCR; in TCRdb, only in-frame clones are kept and a portion is missing. The sample carries fewer than 150,000 clones, around 77% recorded once. The source of this sequence is a human donor in a cohort sampled during active COVID-19. Sequencing input: peripheral blood.

Here the CDR3 DNA reads TGTGCCAGTAGTATAAGGCGAACAGGTTATGGCTACACCTTC. Translating gives CASSIRRTGYGYTF. This rearrangement joins TRBV19 to TRBJ1-2, with D perhaps matching TRBD1 (5 bases). V was clipped by 2 bases and J by 5 bases, with 12 bases between them. Per the germline V gene, CDR1 is LNHDA and CDR2 is SQIVND (reference sequence). The CDR3 contains 14 residues.